The next 6 T cell receptor beta chains were all read from a single sample in a study of blood T cell repertoires in COVID-19. Produced via immunoSEQ multiplex PCR; TCRdb's table is partial and in-frame only. The sample records about 170,000 clones, about 86% being singletons. What was sequenced was peripheral blood. Receptor source: a human donor with acute or convalescent COVID-19. The donor label of this sample is uncertain.

This clone was seen only a few times. The rearrangement uses TRBV2 and TRBJ1-2; TRBD1 is a possible D gene (6 bases). Trimming removed 3 bases at V and 8 bases at J, with 13 bases between. This CDR3 spans 13 amino acids. Germline V CDR1 and CDR2: SNHLY, FYNNEI. The CDR3 sequence is CASSEGAGRGYTF. CDR3 bases: TGTGCCAGCAGTGAGGGGGCCGGGCGGGGCTACACCTTC.

This clone has just one count. V usage is TRBV5-5 and J usage is TRBJ1-4; tentative D call: TRBD1 (6 bases). Trimming removed 5 bases at V and 8 bases at J, with 19 bases between. In germline, CDR1 is SGHKS, CDR2 YYEKEE (reference sequence). CDR3 length equals 15 residues. The CDR3 here is CASSQDGTPGEKLFF. The CDR3, as DNA: TGTGCCAGCAGTCAAGACGGGACACCAGGAGAAAAACTGTTTTTT.

V is TRBV5-4 and J is TRBJ1-2; perhaps TRBD1 as D (5 bases). Germline V gene data show CDR1 as SGHNT and CDR2 as YYREEE (reference sequence). The CDR3 totals 12 residues. V lost 10 bases and J lost 4, with 14 bases in between. CDR3 nucleotide sequence: TGTGCCGGACATTACTTGGGCTATGGCTACACCTTC. This sequence encodes CAGHYLGYGYTF. The variable domain in full, completed from reference TRBV5-4 and TRBJ1-2, reads ETGVTQSPTHLIKTRGQQVTLRCSSQSGHNTVSWYQQALGQGPQFIFQYYREEENGRGNFPPRFSGLQFPNYSSELNVNALELDDSALYLCAGHYLGYGYTFGSGTRLTVV.

The genes are TRBV14 and TRBJ2-3; a possible D gene is TRBD2 (6 bases). This CDR3 region has 19 residues. Trimming pared 0 bases from V and 2 bases from J, leaving 21 bases between. Germline assignment: CDR1 SGHDN and CDR2 FVKESK. CDR3 sequence: CASSQEIPGRAGNTDTQYF. Written as DNA, the CDR3 is TGTGCCAGCAGCCAAGAGATTCCCGGACGGGCGGGGAACACAGATACGCAGTATTTT.

CDR3 region: CASSQDSHSNSNQPQHF. As DNA, the CDR3 is TGTGCCAGCAGCCAAGATTCCCACAGTAATAGCAATCAGCCCCAGCATTTT. J is TRBJ1-5 and V is TRBV14; D is unresolved. The germline V gene has CDR1 SGHDN and CDR2 FVKESK. There are 17 residues in the CDR3. V was pared by 0 bases and J by 0 bases, with 12 bases between. The full variable domain, its missing parts supplied by reference TRBV14 and TRBJ1-5, is EAGVTQFPSHSVIEKGQTVTLRCDPISGHDNLYWYRRVMGKEIKFLLHFVKESKQDESGMPNNRFLAERTGGTYSTLKVQPAELEDSGVYFCASSQDSHSNSNQPQHFGDGTRLSIL.

Ten or more counts support this clone. The chain couples TRBV15 to TRBJ2-6, with 7 bases matching TRBD2. The trim removed 1 base at V and 0 bases at J, leaving 6 bases unmatched. Germline V lookup: CDR1 LNHNV, CDR2 YYDKDF (reference sequence). This CDR3 contains 18 residues. The CDR3 nucleotides read TGTGCCACCAGCAGAGTGGCGGGGGAGAGCTCTGGGGCCAACGTCCTGACTTTC. Its protein is CATSRVAGESSGANVLTF.